The 6 T cell receptor beta chains below come from one sample, sequenced in a study of human T cells and chemical hapten exposure. Regarding time point: pre-sensitization, week 0. Treatment of the sample: therapeutic diphenylcyclopropenone sensitization with weekly scalp DPC. TCRdb recomputed calls from the RACE reads with MiXCR, one row per CDR3 protein. The data contain about 350,000 distinct CDR3 sequences, 4.5% to 7% of them seen just once; the ten biggest clones take up about 8.2%. This specimen consisted of whole blood, obtained in connection with sensitization to the hapten diphenylcyclopropenone (DPC). The receptors were gathered from a woman aged 18-29 years with alopecia areata. Some clones in this sample may be carry-over from other donors' samples.

The rearrangement joins TRBV9 to TRBJ1-2; D not resolved. Trimming pared 2 bases from V and 4 bases from J, leaving 12 bases between. This CDR3 spans 14 amino acids. From germline, CDR1 is SGDLS and CDR2 YYNGEE. CDR3 sequence: CASSVGEVAYGYTF. As DNA, the CDR3 is TGTGCCAGCAGCGTTGGGGAAGTGGCCTATGGCTACACCTTC.

This clonotype turned up a few times. The V and J genes are TRBV5-6 and TRBJ2-3; 7 bases map to TRBD1. From germline, CDR1 is SGHDT and CDR2 YYEEEE. V lost 4 bases and J lost 6; bases outside the gene matches: 8. CDR3 length: 14 residues. In DNA, the CDR3 is TGTGCCAGCAGCCTTAGGGGGCCGGGGGATACGCAGTATTTT. Amino acids: CASSLRGPGDTQYF.

This clonotype showed up many times. CDR3 in amino acids: CASSPQGGDYGYTF. The CDR3 bases are TGTGCCAGCAGTCCACAGGGAGGGGACTATGGCTACACCTTC. The chain employs TRBV6-5 and TRBJ1-2, with D tentatively TRBD1 (6 bases). V was shortened by 5 bases and J by 3 bases, with 13 bases between the two germline ends. Germline lookup yields CDR1 MNHEY and CDR2 SVGAGI. CDR3 length: 14 residues.

Ten or more counts support this clonotype. The chain combines TRBV5-1 with TRBJ2-7; tentatively, D is TRBD1 or TRBD2 (5 bases each). Germline V gene lookup returns CDR1 SGHRS and CDR2 YFSETQ. The CDR3 sequence is 14 residues long. The V end lost 3 bases, the J end lost 2 bases, and 12 bases lay between the germline ends. The CDR3 loop reads CASSSLGGPYEQYF. The CDR3 DNA follows: TGCGCCAGCAGCTCCCTTGGGGGACCCTACGAGCAGTACTTC.

The table lists this clonotype with many counts. The chain combines TRBV20-1 with TRBJ2-4, with D perhaps given as TRBD1 or TRBD2 (5 bases each). The germline CDR1 and CDR2 sequences are DFQATT and SNEGSKA (reference sequence). This CDR3 contains 13 residues. Trimming left V 5 bases short and J 10 bases short, with 18 bases between. DNA of the CDR3: TGCAGTGCTGGACCGGGACCAGATCGGATTCAGTACTTC. This encodes CSAGPGPDRIQYF.

The rearrangement joins TRBV1 to TRBJ2-1. TRBV1 is classified as a pseudogene. The CDR3 spans 17 residues. The CDR3 bases are TGCACCAGCAGCCAAGATCCGAGGAGACGCACCCTAGGTGAGCAGTTCTTC. It is translated as CTSSQDPRRRTLGEQFF.